This T cell receptor beta chain was observed in a study of control samples from healthy donors and cancer patients. Assay used: immunoSEQ multiplex PCR; TCRdb lists only in-frame clones, some missing. The table has 90,000 to 150,000 clones, approximately 87% seen once. The V gene's germline CDR1 is DFQATT and CDR2 SNEGSKA (reference sequence). This CDR3 has 11 residues. Trimming at V came to 5 bases and at J to 8 bases, leaving 5 bases not matched to a gene. The TCR comes from a man aged 25 to 40 in good health. The sequencing sample was made of blood. V and J are TRBV20-1 and TRBJ1-2; TRBD1 matches 7 bases. In nucleotides, the CDR3 is TGCAGTGCTTCAAGGGGGCAAGGCTACACCTTC. It encodes CSASRGQGYTF.